A single TCR beta chain is shown here with its context. What it binds is not known. These data belong to a study of PD-1 blockade in classical Hodgkin lymphoma. Assay: immunoSEQ multiplex PCR; the TCRdb copy retains only in-frame clones and omits some. Of about 15,000 clones in the sample, 75% to 90% were seen once. Study findings and constraints: Newly diagnosed patients reportedly had lower baseline TCR diversity than healthy donors. With respect to the repertoire differences, their causes, possibly disease activity or prior therapy, remain undefined.

Noted time point: newly diagnosed, previously untreated cHL patient sample. Comparison PBMCs came from previously untreated, newly diagnosed classical Hodgkin lymphoma patients. The V and J ends lost 5 bases and 0 bases respectively, with 11 bases between them. Germline values: CDR1 KGHSH, CDR2 LQKENI. This CDR3 comprises 14 residues. The source is a human donor with classical Hodgkin lymphoma. The chain links TRBV18 to TRBJ2-7, with D perhaps matching TRBD1 or TRBD2 (5 bases each). Sequencing was carried out using peripheral blood mononuclear cells (PBMCs). The CDR3 sequence: CASSIRDGSYEQYF. CDR3 in DNA: TGTGCCAGCTCAATCCGGGACGGCTCCTACGAGCAGTACTTC.